The 9 T cell receptor beta chains listed next were all sequenced from one sample in a study of cytotoxic CD8 clonotypes in ibrutinib-treated CLL (dated by TCRdb to the early 2020s). The library was prepared using the immunoSEQ multiplex PCR assay. TCRdb stores this immuneACCESS table with in-frame sequences only. Part of the clones is absent; in the studies checked, under half of the shortfall reflects unresolved V genes, and no reason is known for the rest. This sample lists about 35,000 clones; about 64% were detected once. In total, the top ten clones hold over 15% of the sample. In the paper's terms, the time point label means: progressive disease on ibrutinib. The sample in question was PBMCs, obtained at disease progression, from a patient treated with ibrutinib. These receptors came from a human donor with chronic lymphocytic leukemia.

This chain connects TRBV2 to TRBJ1-1; D might be TRBD1 (6 bases). The CDR3 totals 14 residues. Trimming pared 1 base from V and 6 bases from J, leaving 12 bases between. Germline CDR1 SNHLY, CDR2 FYNNEI. The chain's CDR3 is CASSEGGRLAEAFF. The CDR3 bases are TGTGCCAGCAGTGAAGGGGGGCGGTTGGCTGAAGCTTTCTTT.

The chain uses TRBV29-1 and TRBJ1-5, with a tentative D call TRBD1 (5 bases). V gave up 5 bases and J gave up 5 bases, with 13 bases separating them. CDR3 length: 13 amino acids. Germline V lookup: CDR1 SQVTM, CDR2 ANQGSEA. This CDR3 reads CSVSAGSDQPQHF. CDR3 sequence (DNA): TGCAGCGTTTCAGCAGGGAGCGATCAGCCCCAGCATTTT.

The chain carries TRBV21-1 and TRBJ2-1; the tabulated D call, TRBD1, remains unverified against the DNA. TRBV21-1 is listed as a pseudogene. The CDR3 is 18 amino acids. The chain's CDR3 is CASSKALTGQGSYNEQFF. DNA of the CDR3: TGTGCCAGCAGCAAAGCGCTAACCGGACAGGGGTCCTACAATGAGCAGTTCTTC.

The rearrangement uses TRBV6-5 and TRBJ1-6; D is unclear. V lost 6 bases and J 9 bases, leaving 12 bases between the germline ends. The CDR3 is 13 residues long. Germline V gene data show CDR1 as MNHEY and CDR2 as SVGAGI. In DNA, the CDR3 is TGTGCCAGCAGATTTAATACGGGTTCACCCCTCCACTTT. Amino acids: CASRFNTGSPLHF.

V and J are TRBV9 and TRBJ2-5, with 9 bases identical to TRBD1. Germline V lookup: CDR1 SGDLS, CDR2 YYNGEE. The V segment lost 3 bases and the J segment 5 bases; nucleotides outside the gene matches: 14. CDR3 length: 17 amino acids. DNA for the CDR3: TGTGCCAGCAGCGCCAATCCGGGACAGGGAGGTCGGGAGACCCAGTACTTC. Protein: CASSANPGQGGRETQYF.

In this sample, this clone turned up once. V gene TRBV19 combines with J gene TRBJ2-6; TRBD1 matches at 8 bases. V dropped 1 base and J dropped 1; count of bases not matched to a gene: 6. Germline-derived CDR1 and CDR2 are LNHDA and SQIVND (reference sequence). The CDR3 is 18 residues long. The CDR3 reads CASSIVRDRLSGANVLTF. CDR3 DNA: TGTGCCAGTAGTATAGTGAGGGACAGGCTTTCTGGGGCCAACGTCCTGACTTTC.

V gene TRBV18 combines with J gene TRBJ1-1; the D gene is possibly TRBD1 (5 bases). The germline V gene encodes CDR1 KGHSH and CDR2 LQKENI. V dropped 2 bases and J dropped 6 bases, with 16 bases sitting between them. This CDR3 has 15 residues. The CDR3 protein is CASSPGPGWDAEAFF. The CDR3 nucleotides are TGTGCCAGCTCACCAGGACCGGGGTGGGACGCTGAAGCTTTCTTT.

The chain uses TRBV19 and TRBJ1-5; D remains unclear. Trimming cost V 3 bases and J 3 bases, with 12 bases left between them. CDR1 and CDR2 (germline): LNHDA, SQIVND (reference sequence). This CDR3 region has 15 residues. The CDR3 nucleotides read TGTGCCAGTAGTATTATCGCTGAACTCAATCAGCCCCAGCATTTT. Protein: CASSIIAELNQPQHF.

The chain recombines TRBV29-1 with TRBJ2-7; the D gene is possibly TRBD1 (5 bases). V was cut by 4 bases and J by 2 bases, with 21 bases left in between. The germline V gene has CDR1 SQVTM and CDR2 ANQGSEA. This CDR3 contains 16 residues. The CDR3 DNA reads TGCAGCGTTGTTGGACCAAGGGGAAGAGAAACCTACGAGCAGTACTTC. Translated: CSVVGPRGRETYEQYF.